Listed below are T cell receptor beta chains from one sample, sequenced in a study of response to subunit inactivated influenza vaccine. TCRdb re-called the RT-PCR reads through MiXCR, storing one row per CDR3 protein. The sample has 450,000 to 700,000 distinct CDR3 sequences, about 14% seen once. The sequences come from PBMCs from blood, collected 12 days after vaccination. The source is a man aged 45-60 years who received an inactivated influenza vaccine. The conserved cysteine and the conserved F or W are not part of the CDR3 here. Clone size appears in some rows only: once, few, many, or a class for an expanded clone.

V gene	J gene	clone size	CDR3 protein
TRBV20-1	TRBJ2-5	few	SARRGGKAEETQY
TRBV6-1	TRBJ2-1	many	ASMNRGFTYNEQF
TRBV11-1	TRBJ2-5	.	ASSDTRTHQETQY
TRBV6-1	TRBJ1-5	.	AYGPGAPPRPQH
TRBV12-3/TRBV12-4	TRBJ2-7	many	ASSRGQSSYEQY
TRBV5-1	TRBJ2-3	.	ASSPRTSGLTDTQY
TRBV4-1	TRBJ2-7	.	ASSQGGRPMYEQY
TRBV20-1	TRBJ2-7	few	SARPGTGYEQY
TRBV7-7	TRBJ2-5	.	ASSAAGGKETQY
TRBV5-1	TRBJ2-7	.	ASSLTGGLYEQY
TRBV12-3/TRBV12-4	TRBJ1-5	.	ASSLNGQANQPQH
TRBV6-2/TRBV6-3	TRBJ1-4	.	ASSSRSPTNEKLF
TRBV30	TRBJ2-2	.	AWAVTGRTGELF
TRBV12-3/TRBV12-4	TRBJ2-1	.	ASLRWASGNSYNEQF
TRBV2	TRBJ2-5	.	ASSENRRETQY
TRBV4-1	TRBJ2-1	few	ASSQELSTYNEQF
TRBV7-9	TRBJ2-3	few	ASNKLTDTQY
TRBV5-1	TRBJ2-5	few	ASSLEGDETQY
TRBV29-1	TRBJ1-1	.	SVWVTEAF
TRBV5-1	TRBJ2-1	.	ASSLVGQGSYNEQF
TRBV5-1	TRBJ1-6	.	ASRADPNNSPLH
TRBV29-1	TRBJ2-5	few	SVEGGLGQLYQETQY
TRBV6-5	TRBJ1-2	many	ASSTQGSGYT
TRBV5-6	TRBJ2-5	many	ASSFLGPETQY
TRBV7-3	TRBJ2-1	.	ASSYGTIDEQF
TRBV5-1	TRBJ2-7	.	ASSITGKYYEQY
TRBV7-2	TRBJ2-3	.	ASSLDQRGTDTQY
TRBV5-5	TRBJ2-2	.	ASSLVAGGNTGELF
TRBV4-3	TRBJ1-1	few	ASSQGLGVETEAF
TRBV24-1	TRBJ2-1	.	ATSDLNSANEQF
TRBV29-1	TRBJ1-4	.	SVGTSGGPNEKLF
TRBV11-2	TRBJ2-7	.	ASSNSFGSGGAYEQY
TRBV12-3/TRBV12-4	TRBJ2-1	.	ASSFRGGSNEQF